The rows below give T cell receptor beta chains drawn from one sample of a study of cytomegalovirus exposure and HLA in healthy donors. Produced via immunoSEQ multiplex PCR; TCRdb's table is partial and in-frame only. The table shows approximately 150,000 clones, with 78% occurring only once. The sample consisted of PBMCs. All receptors derive from a woman younger than 35 in good health and CMV-seropositive. The CDR3 runs from the conserved cysteine through the conserved F or W. The D gene is left open where the match is weak.

J | D | V | CDR3
TRBJ2-1 | TRBD1 | TRBV5-1 | CATTRGPLGTGGNEQFF
TRBJ2-7 | TRBD2 | TRBV30 | CAWSVSGTSIEQYF
TRBJ1-5 | . | TRBV4-1 | CASSQQGDQPQHF
TRBJ2-2 | . | TRBV5-1 | CASSLVVAGELFF
TRBJ1-5 | . | TRBV18 | CASSPQGSSNQPQHF
TRBJ2-1 | TRBD1 | TRBV6-4 | CASSAGQGGDEQFF
TRBJ2-5 | TRBD2 | TRBV6-6 | CASSRLAGGQETQYF
TRBJ2-1 | . | TRBV7-2 | CASSHHRANNEQFF
TRBJ2-3 | TRBD2 | TRBV10-2 | CASRIGGGTDTQYF
TRBJ1-4 | TRBD1 | TRBV7-9 | CASSGTGDGYEKLFF
TRBJ1-5 | TRBD1 | TRBV2 | CASRAGTGGSQPQHF
TRBJ2-6 | . | TRBV6-4 | CASSGTDVSGANVLTF
TRBJ2-2 | . | TRBV2 | CASTRETNTGELFF
TRBJ2-5 | TRBD1 | TRBV5-1 | CASSRTGSETQYF
TRBJ2-5 | . | TRBV11-2 | CASSVRGETQYF
TRBJ2-1 | . | TRBV6-4 | CASSPTDRPYNEQFF
TRBJ2-7 | TRBD2 | TRBV6-5 | CASSYGTSAYEQYF
TRBJ2-2 | TRBD2 | TRBV10-3 | CAISGLAGTGELFF
TRBJ1-2 | TRBD1 | TRBV5-6 | CASSTDRGSGYTF
TRBJ1-5 | TRBD1 | TRBV7-8 | CASTPSPGQGVDQPQHF
TRBJ1-2 | TRBD1 | TRBV2 | CASSWDREFYGYTF
TRBJ2-2 | TRBD2 | TRBV28 | CASSLSGGGTGELFF
TRBJ2-2 | TRBD2 | TRBV7-2 | CASSPWERGGPGGELFF
TRBJ1-2 | . | TRBV5-1 | CASSLGRDYGYTF
TRBJ1-2 | . | TRBV19 | CASSSLQATYGYTF
TRBJ1-2 | . | TRBV11-2 | CASMRVGGDHGYTF
TRBJ2-1 | TRBD2 | TRBV5-4 | CASTRTSGGNNEQFF
TRBJ2-2 | TRBD1 | TRBV18 | CASSPRTGDTGELFF
TRBJ1-1 | . | TRBV7-9 | CASRGEGEAFF
TRBJ1-1 | TRBD1 | TRBV25-1 | CASSGDRGMNTEAFF
TRBJ2-2 | TRBD1 | TRBV7-9 | CASSNRQGEAGELFF
TRBJ2-7 | . | TRBV7-9 | CASSSLEGGDTYEQYF
TRBJ2-1 | TRBD1 | TRBV4-3 | CASSQGRTGRSYNEQFF
TRBJ1-5 | . | TRBV5-8 | CASSLVPHWAGQPQHF
TRBJ1-2 | TRBD1 | TRBV2 | CASSPSGGNYGYTF
TRBJ1-6 | . | TRBV28 | CASSLPRGLNSPLHF
TRBJ1-5 | TRBD1 | TRBV4-3 | CASSQARGQGAGGNQPQHF
TRBJ2-7 | . | TRBV7-2 | CASSLYSSYEQYF
TRBJ2-1 | . | TRBV5-1 | CASTAESSYNEQFF
. | . | TRBV4-3 | CASSQDRPAGTYEQYF
TRBJ1-4 | TRBD1 | TRBV7-9 | CASSSTGDEKLFF
TRBJ1-1 | . | TRBV27 | CASSSSPEGATEAFF
TRBJ2-3 | TRBD1 | TRBV6-6 | CASSQTGGTDTQYF
TRBJ2-1 | TRBD1 | TRBV28 | CASSRPGTGNNEQFF
TRBJ1-3 | TRBD1 | TRBV6-1 | CASSEPGTVGNTIYF
TRBJ2-7 | TRBD1 | TRBV5-4 | CASSLRDRTSYEQYF
TRBJ2-5 | . | TRBV23-1 | CASSQSLGETQYF
TRBJ2-3 | . | TRBV28 | CASSSVMGSTDTQYF
TRBJ1-5 | . | TRBV7-6 | CASSLEGGGDQPQHF
TRBJ2-7 | . | TRBV5-6 | CASSSSLKEYEQYF
TRBJ1-1 | TRBD1 | TRBV6-1 | CASSPRGQPNTEAFF
TRBJ2-3 | . | TRBV7-2 | CASSLARFSTDTQYF
TRBJ2-1 | TRBD2 | TRBV18 | CASSPGLAKYNEQFF
TRBJ1-5 | TRBD1 | TRBV6-1 | CASSPQGARDQPQHF
TRBJ1-5 | . | TRBV11-2 | CASSLGDYSNQPQHF
TRBJ2-7 | . | TRBV27 | CASSTPRGAEQYF
TRBJ2-3 | . | TRBV11-2 | CASSLETRSTDTQYF
TRBJ2-2 | . | TRBV19 | CASTFTGELFF
TRBJ1-1 | TRBD1 | TRBV5-6 | CASSSTGGALTEAFF
TRBJ2-1 | TRBD1 | TRBV19 | CASSATGGDYNEQFF